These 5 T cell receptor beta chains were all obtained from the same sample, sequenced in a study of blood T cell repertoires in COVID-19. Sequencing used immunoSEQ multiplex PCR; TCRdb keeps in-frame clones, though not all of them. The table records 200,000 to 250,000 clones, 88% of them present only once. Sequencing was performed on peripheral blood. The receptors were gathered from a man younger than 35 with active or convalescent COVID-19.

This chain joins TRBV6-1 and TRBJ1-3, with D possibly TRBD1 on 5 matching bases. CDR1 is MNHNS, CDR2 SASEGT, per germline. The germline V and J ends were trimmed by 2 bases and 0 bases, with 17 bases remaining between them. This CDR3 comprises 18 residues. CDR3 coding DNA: TGTGCCAGCAGTGAACAGGGCCTGGGAAGCAGCTCTGGAAACACCATATATTTT. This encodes CASSEQGLGSSSGNTIYF.

This CDR3 is CASSLPGGAYSPLHF. CDR3 nucleotide sequence: TGCGCCAGCAGCCTCCCAGGGGGCGCTTATTCACCCCTCCACTTT. The chain links TRBV5-1 to TRBJ1-6, with TRBD1 matching over 8 bases. Trimming took 4 bases from V and 8 from J; bases not matched to a gene: 8. Germline V gene sequence: CDR1 SGHRS, CDR2 YFSETQ. The CDR3 is 15 residues long.

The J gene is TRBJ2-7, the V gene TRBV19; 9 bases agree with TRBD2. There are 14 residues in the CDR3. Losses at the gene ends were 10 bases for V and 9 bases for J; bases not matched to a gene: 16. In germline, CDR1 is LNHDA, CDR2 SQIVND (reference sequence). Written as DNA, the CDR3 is TGTGCCACCAGGAAGGGTAGCGGGAGTCAGCTGCAGTACTTC. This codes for CATRKGSGSQLQYF. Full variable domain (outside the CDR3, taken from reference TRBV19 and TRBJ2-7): DGGITQSPKYLFRKEGQNVTLSCEQNLNHDAMYWYRQDPGQGLRLIYYSQIVNDFQKGDIAEGYSVSREKKESFPLTVTSAQKNPTAFYLCATRKGSGSQLQYFGPGTRLTVT.

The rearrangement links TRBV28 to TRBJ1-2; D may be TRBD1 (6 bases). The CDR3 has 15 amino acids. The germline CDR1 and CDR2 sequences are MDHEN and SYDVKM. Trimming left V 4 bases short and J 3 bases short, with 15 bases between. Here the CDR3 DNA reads TGTGCCAGCAGTTACCCAGGACAGAAACACTATGGCTACACCTTC. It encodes CASSYPGQKHYGYTF.

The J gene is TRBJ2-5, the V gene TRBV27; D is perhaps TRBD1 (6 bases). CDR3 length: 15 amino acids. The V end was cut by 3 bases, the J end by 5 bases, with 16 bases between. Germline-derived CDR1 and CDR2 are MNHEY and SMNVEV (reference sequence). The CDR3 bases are TGTGCCAGCAGTTTTCGTCGAGGGGGATCGGAGACCCAGTACTTC. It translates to CASSFRRGGSETQYF.